This TCR beta chain was documented in a study of PD-1 blockade in mismatch repair-deficient tumors. Across the whole study: All were previously treated, progressing patients with about 11 mismatch repair-deficient cancer types.

As for time point: 10-day in vitro stimulation with candidate neoantigen peptide 5. All patients were mismatch repair deficient, assessed by either PCR or immunohistochemistry. Each of seven or eight ELISpot-reactive candidate peptides was used for roughly ten-day stimulation. Clone fold changes were calculated against an identical culture without peptide. TCRdb's copy holds only in-frame clones and misses some; the assay was immunoSEQ multiplex PCR. Here the sample spans some 16,000 clones, about 80% being singletons. This clone was counted a single time. The antigen remains unidentified. The germline CDR1 and CDR2 sequences are SGHKS and YYEKEE (reference sequence). Trimming at V came to 4 bases and at J to 9 bases, leaving 13 bases not matched to a gene. The CDR3 loop spans 16 amino acids.

The rearrangement joins TRBV5-5 to TRBJ2-1, with 10 bases identical to TRBD2. Sequences were derived from cells cultured in vitro, sampled from a patient treated with pembrolizumab. The receptor was derived from an adult with mismatch repair-deficient cancer. The CDR3 nucleotides read TGTGCCAGCAGCACCCGAGCGGGAGGGCCGGTGAGTGAGCAGTTCTTC. Amino acids: CASSTRAGGPVSEQFF. Using reference TRBV5-5 and TRBJ2-1 for the parts outside the CDR3, the full variable domain is DAGVTQSPTHLIKTRGQQVTLRCSPISGHKSVSWYQQVLGQGPQFIFQYYEKEERGRGNFPDRFSARQFPNYSSELNVNALLLGDSALYLCASSTRAGGPVSEQFFGPGTRLTVL.